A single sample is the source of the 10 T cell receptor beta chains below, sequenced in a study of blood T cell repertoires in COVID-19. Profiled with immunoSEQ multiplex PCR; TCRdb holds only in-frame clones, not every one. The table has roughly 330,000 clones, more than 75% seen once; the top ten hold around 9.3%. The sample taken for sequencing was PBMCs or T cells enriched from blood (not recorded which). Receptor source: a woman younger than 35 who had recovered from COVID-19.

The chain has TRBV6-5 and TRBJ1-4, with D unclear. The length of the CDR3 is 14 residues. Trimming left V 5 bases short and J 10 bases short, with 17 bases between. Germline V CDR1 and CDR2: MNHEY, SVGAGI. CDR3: CASSTPYRMGKLFF. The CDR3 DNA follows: TGTGCCAGCAGTACCCCCTACAGAATGGGAAAACTGTTTTTT.

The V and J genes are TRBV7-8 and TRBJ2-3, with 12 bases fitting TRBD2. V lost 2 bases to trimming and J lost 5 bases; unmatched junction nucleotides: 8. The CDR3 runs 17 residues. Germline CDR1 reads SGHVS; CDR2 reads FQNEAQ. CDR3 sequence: CASSLLASGGAGDTQYF. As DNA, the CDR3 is TGTGCCAGCAGCTTACTTGCTAGCGGGGGGGCTGGAGATACGCAGTATTTT.

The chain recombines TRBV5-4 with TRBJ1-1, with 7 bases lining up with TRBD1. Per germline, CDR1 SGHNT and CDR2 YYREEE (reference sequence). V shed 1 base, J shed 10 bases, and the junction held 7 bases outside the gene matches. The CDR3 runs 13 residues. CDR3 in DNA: TGTGCCAGCAGCTTGATGTCGACAGGGCTAGCTTTCTTT. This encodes CASSLMSTGLAFF.

CDR3 loop: CASSVPTRGMNTEAFF. The DNA for the CDR3 is TGTGCCAGCAGCGTTCCTACCAGGGGGATGAACACTGAAGCTTTCTTT. The rearrangement joins TRBV9 to TRBJ1-1, with 7 nucleotides matching TRBD1. This CDR3 has 16 residues. Germline V gives CDR1 SGDLS, CDR2 YYNGEE. Trimming removed 2 bases from V and 0 bases from J; junction bases left unmatched: 7.

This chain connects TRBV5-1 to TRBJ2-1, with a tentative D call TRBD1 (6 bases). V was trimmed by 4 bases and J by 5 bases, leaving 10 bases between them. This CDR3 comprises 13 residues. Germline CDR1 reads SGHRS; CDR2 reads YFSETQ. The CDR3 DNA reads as TGCGCCAGCAGCGGGCAGGGGAACAATGAGCAGTTCTTC. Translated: CASSGQGNNEQFF.

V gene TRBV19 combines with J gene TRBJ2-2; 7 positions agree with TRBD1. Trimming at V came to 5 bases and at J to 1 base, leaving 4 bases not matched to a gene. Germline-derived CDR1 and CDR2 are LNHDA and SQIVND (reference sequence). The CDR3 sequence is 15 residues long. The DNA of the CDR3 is TGTGCCAGTAGTGCCTGGACAGGGAACACCGGGGAGCTGTTTTTT. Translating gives CASSAWTGNTGELFF. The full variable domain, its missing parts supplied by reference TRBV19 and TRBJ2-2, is DGGITQSPKYLFRKEGQNVTLSCEQNLNHDAMYWYRQDPGQGLRLIYYSQIVNDFQKGDIAEGYSVSREKKESFPLTVTSAQKNPTAFYLCASSAWTGNTGELFFGEGSRLTVL.

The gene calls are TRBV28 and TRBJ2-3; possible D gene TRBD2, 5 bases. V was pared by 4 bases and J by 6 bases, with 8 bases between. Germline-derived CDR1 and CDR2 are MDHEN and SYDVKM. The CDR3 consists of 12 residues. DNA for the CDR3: TGTGCCAGCAGTTCGTTAGCGGATACGCAGTATTTT. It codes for CASSSLADTQYF.

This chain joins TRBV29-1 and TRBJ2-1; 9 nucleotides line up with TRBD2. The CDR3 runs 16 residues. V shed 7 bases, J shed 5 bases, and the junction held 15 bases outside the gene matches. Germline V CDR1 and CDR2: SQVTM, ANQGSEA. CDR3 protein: CSGLGVKGLADNEQFF. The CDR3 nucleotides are TGCAGCGGCTTAGGCGTGAAGGGACTAGCAGACAATGAGCAGTTCTTC.

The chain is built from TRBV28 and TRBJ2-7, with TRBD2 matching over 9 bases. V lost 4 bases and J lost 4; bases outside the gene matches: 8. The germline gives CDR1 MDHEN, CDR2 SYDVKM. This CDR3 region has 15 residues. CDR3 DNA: TGTGCCAGCAGTTCAACCCGACTAGCGGCGTACGAGCAGTACTTC. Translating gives CASSSTRLAAYEQYF.

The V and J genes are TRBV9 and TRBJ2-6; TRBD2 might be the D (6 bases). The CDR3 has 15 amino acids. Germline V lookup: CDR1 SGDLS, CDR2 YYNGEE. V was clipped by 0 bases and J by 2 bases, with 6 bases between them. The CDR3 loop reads CASSVAGAGANVLTF. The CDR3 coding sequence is TGTGCCAGCAGCGTAGCGGGGGCTGGGGCCAACGTCCTGACTTTC.